This TCR beta chain is drawn from a study of control samples from healthy donors and cancer patients (TCRdb year 2020). The library relied on the immunoSEQ multiplex PCR assay. The immuneACCESS repertoire file appears here via TCRdb, limited to in-frame rearrangements. These files lack a portion of the clones; in checked studies, under half of the deficit traces to unresolved V genes, and the cause of the others is not known. The sample yields about 100,000 clones; roughly 90% were counted once. Clones ranked in the top ten supply approximately 20% of the sample. For CDR1 and CDR2, the germline V gene (reference sequence) lists LNHDA and SQIVND. Trimming removed 5 bases from V and 0 bases from J, leaving 14 bases between the germline ends. There are 16 amino acids in the CDR3, from cysteine to phenylalanine inclusive. Only CDR3 DNA remains: 48 bases, in frame from the first base. Comment on this clone: This receptor's antigen is unknown. One base away there is no much larger clone; base qualities are not given.

The sequencing sample was made of blood. Here the chain combines TRBV19 and TRBJ2-1; TRBD2 might be the D gene, on 6 matching bases. The sequence was obtained from a woman between 50 and 59 years old in good health. The bases read TGTGCCAGTAGTCCGGGCACTAGCTCCTCCTACAATGAGCAGTTCTTC. The translation is CASSPGTSSSYNEQFF.